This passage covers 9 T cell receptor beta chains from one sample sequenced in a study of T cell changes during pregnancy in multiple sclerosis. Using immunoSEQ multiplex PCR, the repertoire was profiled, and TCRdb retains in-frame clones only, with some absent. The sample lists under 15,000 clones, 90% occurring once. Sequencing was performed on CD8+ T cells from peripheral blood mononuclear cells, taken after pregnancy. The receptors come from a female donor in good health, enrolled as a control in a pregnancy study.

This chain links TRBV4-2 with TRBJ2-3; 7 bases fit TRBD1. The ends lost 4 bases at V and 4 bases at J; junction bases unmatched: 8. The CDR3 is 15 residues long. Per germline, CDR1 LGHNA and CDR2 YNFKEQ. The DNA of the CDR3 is TGTGCCAGCAGCCTACCAGTTAGGGGGCCAGATACGCAGTATTTT. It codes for CASSLPVRGPDTQYF.

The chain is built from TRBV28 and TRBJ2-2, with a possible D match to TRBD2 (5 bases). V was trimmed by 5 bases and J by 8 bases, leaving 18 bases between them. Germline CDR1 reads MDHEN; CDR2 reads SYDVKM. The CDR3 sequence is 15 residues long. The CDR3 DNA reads TGTGCCAGCAGTGGGTATATAACCCGGGAAGGGGAGCTGTTTTTT. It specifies CASSGYITREGELFF.

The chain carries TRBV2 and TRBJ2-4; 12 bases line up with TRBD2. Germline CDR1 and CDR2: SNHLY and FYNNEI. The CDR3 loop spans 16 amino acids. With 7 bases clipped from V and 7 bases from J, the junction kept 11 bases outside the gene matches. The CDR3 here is CASNPLAGGPSNIQYF. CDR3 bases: TGTGCCAGCAATCCCCTAGCGGGGGGGCCCTCGAACATTCAGTACTTC.

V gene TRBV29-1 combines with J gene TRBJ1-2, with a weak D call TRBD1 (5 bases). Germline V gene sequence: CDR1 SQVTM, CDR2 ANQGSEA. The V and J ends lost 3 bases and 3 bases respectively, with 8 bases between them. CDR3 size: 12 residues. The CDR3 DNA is TGCAGCGTTGATGACAGCGACTATGGCTACACCTTC. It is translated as CSVDDSDYGYTF.

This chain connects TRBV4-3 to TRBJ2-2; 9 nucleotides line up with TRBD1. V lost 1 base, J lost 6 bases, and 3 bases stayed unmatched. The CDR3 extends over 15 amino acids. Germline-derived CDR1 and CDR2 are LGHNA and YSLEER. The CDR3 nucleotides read TGCGCCAGCAGCCAAGGGGACAGGGAATCCGGGGAGCTGTTTTTT. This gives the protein CASSQGDRESGELFF.

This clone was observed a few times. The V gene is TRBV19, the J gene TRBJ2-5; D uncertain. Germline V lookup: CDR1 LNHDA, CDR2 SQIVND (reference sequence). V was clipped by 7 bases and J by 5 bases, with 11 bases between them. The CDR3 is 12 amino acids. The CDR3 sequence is CASNGPRETQYF. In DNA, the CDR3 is TGTGCCAGTAACGGTCCCCGGGAGACCCAGTACTTC.

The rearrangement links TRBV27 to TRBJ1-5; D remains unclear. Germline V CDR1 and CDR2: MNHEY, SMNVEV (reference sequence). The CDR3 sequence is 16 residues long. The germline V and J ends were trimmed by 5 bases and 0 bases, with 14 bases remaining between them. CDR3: CASSPPGMGSNQPQHF. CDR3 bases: TGTGCCAGCAGTCCCCCGGGGATGGGTAGCAATCAGCCCCAGCATTTT.

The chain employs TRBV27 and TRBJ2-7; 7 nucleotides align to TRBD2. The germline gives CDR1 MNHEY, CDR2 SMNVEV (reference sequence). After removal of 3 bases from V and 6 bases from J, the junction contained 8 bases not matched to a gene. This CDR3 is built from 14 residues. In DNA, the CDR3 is TGTGCCAGCAGTTTCCTAGCGGAGCCCGGCGAGCAGTACTTC. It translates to CASSFLAEPGEQYF.

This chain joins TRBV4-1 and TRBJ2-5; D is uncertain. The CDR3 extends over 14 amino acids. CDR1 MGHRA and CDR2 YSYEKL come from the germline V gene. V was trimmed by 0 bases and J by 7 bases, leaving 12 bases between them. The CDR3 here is CASSQDPAGGTQYF. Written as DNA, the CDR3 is TGCGCCAGCAGCCAAGACCCTGCAGGTGGGACCCAGTACTTC.